This T cell receptor (beta chain) was obtained from a study of T-cell memory formation after mild COVID-19. Overall study findings and caveats: Of the contracting clones, CD4+ ones lay mainly in CM and EM, and CD8+ ones in EMRA.

With respect to this clonotype: Its matching antigen is unknown.

CDR3 length: 14 amino acids. V trimming: 7 bases; J trimming: 3 bases; junction bases outside the gene matches: 6. TCRdb analysed the 5' RACE reads with MiXCR anew, one entry per CDR3 protein. The data show 300,000 to 400,000 distinct CDR3 sequences, roughly 13% seen once. The origin of this receptor is a man aged 18 to 29 who had mild COVID-19 (a few samples of this study predate the infection). Cell type and time point are not known. The J gene is TRBJ2-7, the V gene TRBV12-3 or TRBV12-4; 10 bases fit TRBD1. The sequenced sample consisted of PBMCs or a T cell subset sorted from them (not recorded which). The CDR3 is CASNGQGVGYEQYF. In DNA form, the CDR3 reads TGTGCCAGCAATGGACAGGGGGTCGGCTACGAGCAGTACTTC.